A single T cell receptor (beta chain) is shown here with its context. Its matching antigen is unknown. This specimen comes from a study of T cell repertoires in cytomegalovirus infection. Study at large: Public TCR beta signature analysis indicated the presence of both CMV infection and matching HLA type. The study, taken as a whole, reports: Carriers of CMV and the relevant HLA type were discriminated by public TCR beta frequency.

The V end lost 3 bases, the J end lost 6 bases, and 10 bases lay between the germline ends. The germline CDR1 and CDR2 sequences are KGHDR and SFDVKD. The CDR3 is made up of 13 amino acids. TCRdb re-analysed the reads in MiXCR, keeping a single row per CDR3 protein. The table has 650,000 to 850,000 distinct CDR3 sequences, approximately 32% seen once. The starting material was cultured CD8+ T cells from PBMCs, obtained from culture after CMV antigen stimulation. The sequence came from a human donor in good health (CMV status not recorded). Some clones in this sample may be carry-over from other donors' samples. The rearrangement links TRBV24-1 to TRBJ1-2; the D is unclear. The CDR3 here is CATSDPGENGYTF. The CDR3 DNA follows: TGTGCCACCAGTGATCCTGGGGAGAATGGCTACACCTTC.